This T cell receptor beta chain is from a study of T cell responses to AZD1222 COVID-19 vaccine. Regarding the study as a whole: Reports indicate that nearly half of spike-specific TCRs are directed at unmutated variant regions. Among those given AZD1222, only six or seven were seropositive at baseline.

The CDR3 extends over 16 amino acids. Germline V CDR1 and CDR2: SGHAT, FQNNGV. V was trimmed by 5 bases and J by 7 bases, leaving 24 bases between them. For this clone: Its antigen is currently unknown.

Produced via immunoSEQ multiplex PCR; TCRdb's table is partial and in-frame only. The sample contains over 110,000 clones, approximately 90% of which appear only once. The TCR was taken from an adult who received the AZD1222 COVID-19 vaccine. The V and J genes are TRBV11-2 and TRBJ2-7, with D perhaps matching TRBD1 or TRBD2 (7 bases each). The sample in question was peripheral blood, obtained 28 days after the second AZD1222 dose. The CDR3 reads CASSQGGGAGAREQYF. As DNA, the CDR3 is TGTGCCAGCAGCCAGGGGGGGGGCGCGGGAGCGAGAGAGCAGTACTTC.